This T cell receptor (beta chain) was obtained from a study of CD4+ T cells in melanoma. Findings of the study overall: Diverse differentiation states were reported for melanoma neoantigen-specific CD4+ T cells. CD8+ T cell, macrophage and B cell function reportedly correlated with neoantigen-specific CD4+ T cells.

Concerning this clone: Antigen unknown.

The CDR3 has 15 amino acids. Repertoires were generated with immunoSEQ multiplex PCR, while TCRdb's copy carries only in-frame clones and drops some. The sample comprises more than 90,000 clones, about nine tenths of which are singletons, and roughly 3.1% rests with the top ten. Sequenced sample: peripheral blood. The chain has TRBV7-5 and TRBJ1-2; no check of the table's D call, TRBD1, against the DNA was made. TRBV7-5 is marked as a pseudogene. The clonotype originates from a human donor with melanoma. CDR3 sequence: CVRSRLQGADYGYTF. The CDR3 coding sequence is TGTGTCAGAAGCCGATTACAGGGGGCAGACTATGGCTACACCTTC.